This TCR beta chain was sequenced for a study of response to subunit inactivated influenza vaccine. Regarding the study as a whole: Each seasonal flu vaccination may recruit only limited new T cells, authors suggested.

In regard to this clonotype: Its specificity is unknown.

This CDR3 has 15 amino acids. The V end lost 2 bases, the J end lost 0 bases, and 8 bases lay between the germline ends. Germline CDR1 SGHTA, CDR2 FQGNSA. Using its own MiXCR run on the RT-PCR reads, TCRdb lists one record per CDR3 protein. Among some 850,000 distinct CDR3 sequences listed, around 20% were seen once. This TCR derives from a man aged 50 or older who received an inactivated influenza vaccine. The rearrangement joins TRBV7-2 to TRBJ1-5; D is unresolved. This specimen was PBMCs from blood, taken approximately 5 days after vaccination. The CDR3 region is CASSLNFNSNQPQHF. The CDR3 region has the DNA TGTGCCAGCAGCTTAAATTTTAATAGCAATCAGCCCCAGCATTTT.